This T cell receptor (beta chain) was recovered during a study of neurological immune-mediated disorders. This clonotype was found many times. The antigen remains undetermined. V lost 6 bases and J 4 bases, leaving 10 bases between the germline ends. There are 13 residues in the CDR3. Germline loops: CDR1 MNHNS, CDR2 SASEGT. With 10-nucleotide random UMIs included, cDNA was synthesized by 5'RACE. Every sequencing run produced over 180 million TCR-beta sequences that came from 15-18 subjects. TCRdb used MiXCR to reprocess the 5' RACE reads, holding one entry per CDR3 protein. The table shows tens of thousands of distinct CDR3 sequences, with approximately 10% occurring only once. Points from the study as a whole: Multiple sclerosis, the disease with the least TCR clonal expansion, fell below healthy controls, whereas HTLV-1-associated myelopathy showed the most.

The sample consisted of PBMCs. This TCR was recovered from a woman in her thirties or forties with HTLV-1-associated myelopathy (HAM/TSP). The gene calls are TRBV6-1 and TRBJ1-5, with D perhaps matching TRBD1 (6 bases). The CDR3 bases are TGTGCCAGCAGGATACAGGGTAATCAGCCCCAGCATTTT. Residues: CASRIQGNQPQHF.